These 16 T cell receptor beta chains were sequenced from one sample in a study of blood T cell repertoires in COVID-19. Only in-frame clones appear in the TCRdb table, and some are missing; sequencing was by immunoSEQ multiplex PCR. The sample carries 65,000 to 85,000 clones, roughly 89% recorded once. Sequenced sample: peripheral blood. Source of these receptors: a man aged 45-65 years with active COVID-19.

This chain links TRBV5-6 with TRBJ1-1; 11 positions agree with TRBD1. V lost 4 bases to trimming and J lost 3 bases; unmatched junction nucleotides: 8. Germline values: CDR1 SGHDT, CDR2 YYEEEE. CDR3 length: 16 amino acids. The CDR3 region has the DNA TGTGCCAGCAGCCTGGACAGGGGGCTCTGGTACACTGAAGCTTTCTTT. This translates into CASSLDRGLWYTEAFF.

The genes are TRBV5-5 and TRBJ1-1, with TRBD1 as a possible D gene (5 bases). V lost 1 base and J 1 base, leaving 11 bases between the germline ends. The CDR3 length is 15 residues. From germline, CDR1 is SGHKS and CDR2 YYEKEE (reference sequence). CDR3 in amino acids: CASSLIGHWNTEAFF. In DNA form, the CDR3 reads TGTGCCAGCAGCTTGATAGGACATTGGAACACTGAAGCTTTCTTT. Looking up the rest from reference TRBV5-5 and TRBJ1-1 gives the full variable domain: DAGVTQSPTHLIKTRGQQVTLRCSPISGHKSVSWYQQVLGQGPQFIFQYYEKEERGRGNFPDRFSARQFPNYSSELNVNALLLGDSALYLCASSLIGHWNTEAFFGQGTRLTVV.

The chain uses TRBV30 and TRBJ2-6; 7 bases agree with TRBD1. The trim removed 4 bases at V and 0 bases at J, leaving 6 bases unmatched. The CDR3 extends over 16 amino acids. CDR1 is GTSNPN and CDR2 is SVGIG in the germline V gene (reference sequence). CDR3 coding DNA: TGTGCCTGGAATAGACAGGGATACTCTGGGGCCAACGTCCTGACTTTC. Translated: CAWNRQGYSGANVLTF.

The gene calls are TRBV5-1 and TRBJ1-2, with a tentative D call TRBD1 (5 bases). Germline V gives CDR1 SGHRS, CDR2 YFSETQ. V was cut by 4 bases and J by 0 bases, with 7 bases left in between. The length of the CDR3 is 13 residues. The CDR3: CASSETANYGYTF. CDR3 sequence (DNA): TGCGCCAGCAGCGAGACAGCTAACTATGGCTACACCTTC.

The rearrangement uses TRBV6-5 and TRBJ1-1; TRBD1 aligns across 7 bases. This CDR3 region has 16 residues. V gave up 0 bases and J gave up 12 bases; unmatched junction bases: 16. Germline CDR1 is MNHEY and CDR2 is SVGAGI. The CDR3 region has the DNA TGTGCCAGCAGTTACTCTGGACAGGCGGGATCGCGTCAGACTTTCTTT. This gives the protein CASSYSGQAGSRQTFF.

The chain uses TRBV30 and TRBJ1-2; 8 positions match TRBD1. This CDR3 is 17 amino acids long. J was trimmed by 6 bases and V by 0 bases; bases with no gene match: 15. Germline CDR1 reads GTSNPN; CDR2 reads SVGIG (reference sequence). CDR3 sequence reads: CAWSVQGGQGAVNGYTF. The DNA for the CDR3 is TGTGCCTGGAGTGTACAAGGGGGGCAGGGGGCGGTCAATGGCTACACCTTC.

CDR3 in amino acids: CASATQPNTEAFF. The CDR3 bases are TGCGCCAGCGCCACACAGCCGAACACTGAAGCTTTCTTT. This chain connects TRBV5-1 to TRBJ1-1; D is ambiguous. Germline values: CDR1 SGHRS, CDR2 YFSETQ. The CDR3 loop spans 13 amino acids. Trimming shortened V by 7 bases and J by 1 base, and 11 bases separated the two germline ends.

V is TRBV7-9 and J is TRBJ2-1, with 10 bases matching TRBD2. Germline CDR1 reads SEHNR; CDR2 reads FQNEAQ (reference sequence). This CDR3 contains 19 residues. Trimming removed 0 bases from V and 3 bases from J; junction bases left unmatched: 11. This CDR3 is CASSLARVAGGLFYNEQFF. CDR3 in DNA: TGTGCCAGCAGCTTAGCGCGAGTAGCGGGGGGACTTTTCTACAATGAGCAGTTCTTC.

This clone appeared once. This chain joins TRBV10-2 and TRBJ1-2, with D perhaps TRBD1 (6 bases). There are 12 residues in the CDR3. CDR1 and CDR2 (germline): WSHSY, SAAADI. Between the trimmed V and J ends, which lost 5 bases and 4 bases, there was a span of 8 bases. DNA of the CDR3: TGCGCCAGCAGTATGGACAGCTATGGCTACACCTTC. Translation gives CASSMDSYGYTF.

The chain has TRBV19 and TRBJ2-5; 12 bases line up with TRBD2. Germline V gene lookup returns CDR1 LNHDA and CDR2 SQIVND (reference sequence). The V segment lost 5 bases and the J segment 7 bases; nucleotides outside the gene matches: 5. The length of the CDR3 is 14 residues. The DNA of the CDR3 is TGTGCCAGTAGTCTAGCGGGGGGGCTGGCGACCCAGTACTTC. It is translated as CASSLAGGLATQYF.

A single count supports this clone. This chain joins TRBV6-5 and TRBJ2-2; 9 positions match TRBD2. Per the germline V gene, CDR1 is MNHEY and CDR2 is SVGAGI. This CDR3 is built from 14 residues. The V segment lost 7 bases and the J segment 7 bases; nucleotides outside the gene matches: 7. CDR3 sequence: CASIGGGAVGELFF. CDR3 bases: TGTGCCAGCATCGGCGGGGGGGCCGTCGGGGAGCTGTTTTTT.

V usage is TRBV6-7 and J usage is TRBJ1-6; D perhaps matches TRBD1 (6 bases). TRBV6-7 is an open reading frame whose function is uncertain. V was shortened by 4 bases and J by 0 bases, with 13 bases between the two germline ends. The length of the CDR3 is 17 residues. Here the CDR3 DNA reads TGTGCCAGCAGTTTAGAGGGACACAGCTCCTATAATTCACCCCTCCACTTT. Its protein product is CASSLEGHSSYNSPLHF.

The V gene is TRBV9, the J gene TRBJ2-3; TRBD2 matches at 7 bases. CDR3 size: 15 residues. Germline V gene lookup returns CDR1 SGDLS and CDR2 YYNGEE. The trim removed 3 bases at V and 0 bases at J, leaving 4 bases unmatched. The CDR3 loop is CASSAGGYSTDTQYF. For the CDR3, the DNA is TGTGCCAGCAGCGCCGGGGGGTATAGCACAGATACGCAGTATTTT.

The CDR3 region is CASSQGDTSDEQYF. The CDR3 nucleotides read TGCGCCAGCAGCCAGGGGGACACCTCGGACGAGCAGTACTTC. This sequence joins TRBV4-3 and TRBJ2-7, with D tentatively TRBD1 (6 bases). Between the trimmed V and J ends, which lost 3 bases and 5 bases, there was a span of 14 bases. This CDR3 has 14 amino acids. CDR1 and CDR2 from the germline V gene are LGHNA and YSLEER.

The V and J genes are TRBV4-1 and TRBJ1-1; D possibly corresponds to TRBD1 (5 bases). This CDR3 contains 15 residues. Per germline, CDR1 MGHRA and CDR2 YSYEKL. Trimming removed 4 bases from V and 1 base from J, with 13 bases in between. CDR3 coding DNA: TGCGCCAGCAGCCCCCGGGCGGGGCGGAACACTGAAGCTTTCTTT. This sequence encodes CASSPRAGRNTEAFF.

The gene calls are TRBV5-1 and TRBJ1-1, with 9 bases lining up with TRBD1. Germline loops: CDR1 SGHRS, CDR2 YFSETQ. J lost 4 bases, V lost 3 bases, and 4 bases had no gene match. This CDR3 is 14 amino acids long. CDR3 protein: CASSSGQGGTEAFF. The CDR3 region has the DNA TGCGCCAGCAGCTCGGGACAGGGAGGCACTGAAGCTTTCTTT.